The source of this T cell receptor beta chain is a study of blood T cell repertoires in COVID-19. For the study at large: COVID-19 samples from acute and convalescent phases originated in the United States, Italy and Spain. Nucleic acid was either cDNA or gDNA, and it came from T cells, B-cell-depleted T cells, or PBMCs.

This clone was detected only a few times. V lost 5 bases, J lost 1 base, and 13 bases stayed unmatched. Germline CDR1 and CDR2: MNHEY and SMNVEV (reference sequence). This CDR3 is 18 amino acids long. Authors' processing steps: From reference gene primer amplification, estimates of nucleated cell counts were derived. Measured with immunoSEQ multiplex PCR; TCRdb has only the in-frame clones, and not every one. Clone size and V and J calls were adopted from that table, with D and trimming inferred from the DNA. The sample holds some 53,000 clones, 86% seen once. This clonotype was sampled from a man in his 70s with acute or convalescent COVID-19. This chain connects TRBV27 to TRBJ2-2; 7 positions match TRBD1. Sequencing was carried out using peripheral blood. The CDR3 DNA reads as TGTGCCAGCAGTCGGTCGAGGGGGCGATCCTTGAACACCGGGGAGCTGTTTTTT. It is translated as CASSRSRGRSLNTGELFF.